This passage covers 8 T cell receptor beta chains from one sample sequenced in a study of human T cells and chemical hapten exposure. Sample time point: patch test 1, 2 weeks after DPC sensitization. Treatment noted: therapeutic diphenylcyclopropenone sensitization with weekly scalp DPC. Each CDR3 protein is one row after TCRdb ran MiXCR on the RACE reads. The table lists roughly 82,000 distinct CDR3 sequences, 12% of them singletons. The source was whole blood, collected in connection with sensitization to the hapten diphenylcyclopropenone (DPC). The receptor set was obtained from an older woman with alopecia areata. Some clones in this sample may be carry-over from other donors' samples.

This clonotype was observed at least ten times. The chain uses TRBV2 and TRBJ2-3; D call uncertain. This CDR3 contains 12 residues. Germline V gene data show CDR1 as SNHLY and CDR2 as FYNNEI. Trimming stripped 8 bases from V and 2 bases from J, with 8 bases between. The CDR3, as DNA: TGTGCCAGCGCGTATAACACAGATACGCAGTATTTT. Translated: CASAYNTDTQYF.

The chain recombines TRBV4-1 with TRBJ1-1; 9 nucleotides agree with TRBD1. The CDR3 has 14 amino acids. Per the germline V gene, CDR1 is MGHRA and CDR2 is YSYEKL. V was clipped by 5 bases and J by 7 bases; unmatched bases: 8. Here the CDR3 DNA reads TGCGCCAGCAGCACCGGGACAGGGTTTATTGAAGCTTTCTTT. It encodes CASSTGTGFIEAFF.

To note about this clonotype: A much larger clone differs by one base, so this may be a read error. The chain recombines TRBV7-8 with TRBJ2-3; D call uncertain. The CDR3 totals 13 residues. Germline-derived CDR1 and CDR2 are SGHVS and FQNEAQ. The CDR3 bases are TGTGTCAGCGCCAGAGTACCTCGGGATACGCAGTATTTT. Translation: CVSARVPRDTQYF.

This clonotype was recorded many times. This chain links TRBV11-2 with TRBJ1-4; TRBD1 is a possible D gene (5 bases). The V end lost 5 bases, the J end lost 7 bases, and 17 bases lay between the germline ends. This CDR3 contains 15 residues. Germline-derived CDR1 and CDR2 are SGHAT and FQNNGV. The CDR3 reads CASSQRGVVIEKLFF. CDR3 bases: TGTGCCAGCAGCCAGCGGGGCGTTGTTATTGAAAAACTGTTTTTT.

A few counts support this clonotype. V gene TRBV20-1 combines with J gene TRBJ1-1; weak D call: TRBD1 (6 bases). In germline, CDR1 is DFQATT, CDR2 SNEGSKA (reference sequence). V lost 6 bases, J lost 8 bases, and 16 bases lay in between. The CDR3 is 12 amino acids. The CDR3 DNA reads TGCAGTGCCAGCAGTTGGGGACAAGAAGCTTTCTTT. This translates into CSASSWGQEAFF.

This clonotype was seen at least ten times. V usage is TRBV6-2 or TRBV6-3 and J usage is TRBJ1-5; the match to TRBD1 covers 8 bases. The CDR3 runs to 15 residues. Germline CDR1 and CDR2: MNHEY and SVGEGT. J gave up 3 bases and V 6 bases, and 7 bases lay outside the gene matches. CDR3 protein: CASSRTGGINQPQHF. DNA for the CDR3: TGTGCCAGCAGCCGTACAGGGGGGATCAATCAGCCCCAGCATTTT.

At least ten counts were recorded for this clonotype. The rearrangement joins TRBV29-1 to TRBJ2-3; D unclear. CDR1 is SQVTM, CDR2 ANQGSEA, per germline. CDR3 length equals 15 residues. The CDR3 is CRGPCPNSRTDTQYF. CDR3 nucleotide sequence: TGCAGGGGTCCTTGCCCGAACAGTCGGACAGATACGCAGTATTTT.

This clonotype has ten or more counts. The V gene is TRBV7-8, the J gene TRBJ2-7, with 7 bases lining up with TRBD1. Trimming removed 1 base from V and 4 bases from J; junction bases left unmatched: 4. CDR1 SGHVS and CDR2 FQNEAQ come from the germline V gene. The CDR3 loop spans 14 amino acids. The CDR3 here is CASSLEHRGYEQYF. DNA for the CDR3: TGTGCCAGCAGCTTAGAACACAGGGGTTACGAGCAGTACTTC.